The clone carrying this T cell receptor (beta chain) was counted at least ten times. In making TCR cDNA, 5'RACE template switching added a universal primer site and UMIs to it. MiXCR was run by TCRdb on the 5' RACE reads, yielding one entry per CDR3 protein. This table has tens of thousands of distinct CDR3 sequences, roughly 4.5% appearing once. This specimen belongs to a study of T cells after yellow fever vaccination. Whole-study context: Researchers used SMART-Seq v4 Ultra Low Input to prepare fractions that had low cell numbers.

The V and J ends lost 2 bases and 0 bases, in that order; junction bases with no gene match: 0. The CDR3 spans 15 residues. Germline V CDR1 and CDR2: MRHNA, SNTAGT. The receptor comes from a man aged 18 to 35 who received the YFV17D yellow fever vaccine. The chain carries TRBV6-4 and TRBJ2-1; 8 bases are shared with TRBD2. The starting material was PBMCs, either bulk or a sorted T-cell subset (CD4+, CD8+, memory, or dextramer-sorted; not recorded which), obtained on the day of the yellow fever booster vaccination. This CDR3 reads CASSDTSGSYNEQFF. The DNA of the CDR3 is TGTGCCAGCAGTGACACTAGCGGCTCCTACAATGAGCAGTTCTTC.